A single sample gave rise to the 27 T cell receptor beta chains below, sequenced in a study of beta chain features in type 1 diabetes. Reverse transcribing all isolated RNA meant expressed TCRB transcripts were sequenced. Produced via immunoSEQ multiplex PCR; TCRdb's table is partial and in-frame only. This table has 600,000 to 650,000 clones, about 14% appearing once. The sequencing input was naive CD4+ T cells from blood. These receptors were taken from a man younger than 35 in good health.

The rearrangement uses TRBV29-1 and TRBJ1-2, with D unresolved. Between the trimmed V and J ends, which lost 3 bases and 6 bases, there was a span of 11 bases. CDR1 and CDR2 from the germline V gene are SQVTM and ANQGSEA. CDR3 length: 12 residues. The CDR3 reads CSVEKRENGYTF. The CDR3 nucleotides read TGCAGCGTTGAGAAAAGAGAAAATGGCTACACCTTC. Supplemented by reference TRBV29-1 and TRBJ1-2, the full variable domain reads SAVISQKPSRDICQRGTSLTIQCQVDSQVTMMFWYRQQPGQSLTLIATANQGSEATYESGFVIDKFPISRPNLTFSTLTVSNMSPEDSSIYLCSVEKRENGYTFGSGTRLTVV.

This clone was detected a few times. This sequence joins TRBV29-1 and TRBJ1-1; D remains ambiguous. With 7 bases removed from V and 1 base from J, the gap between germline ends came to 10 bases. CDR3 length equals 12 residues. CDR1 SQVTM and CDR2 ANQGSEA come from the germline V gene. For the CDR3, the DNA is TGCAGCGCAGAATACGGGAACACTGAAGCTTTCTTT. This translates into CSAEYGNTEAFF. Looking up the rest from reference TRBV29-1 and TRBJ1-1 gives the full variable domain: SAVISQKPSRDICQRGTSLTIQCQVDSQVTMMFWYRQQPGQSLTLIATANQGSEATYESGFVIDKFPISRPNLTFSTLTVSNMSPEDSSIYLCSAEYGNTEAFFGQGTRLTVV.

The CDR3 protein is CASSPTRGNQPQHF. The CDR3 nucleotides read TGTGCCAGCTCCCCGACCCGAGGCAATCAGCCCCAGCATTTT. This rearrangement joins TRBV18 to TRBJ1-5; D remains unclear. V dropped 6 bases and J dropped 2 bases, with 11 bases sitting between them. Germline V gene lookup returns CDR1 KGHSH and CDR2 LQKENI. This CDR3 comprises 14 residues.

The chain uses TRBV19 and TRBJ1-2; no definite D call. This CDR3 comprises 12 residues. Germline assignment: CDR1 LNHDA and CDR2 SQIVND (reference sequence). The germline V and J ends were trimmed by 3 bases and 4 bases, with 6 bases remaining between them. This CDR3 reads CASSILGYGYTF. In nucleotides, the CDR3 is TGTGCCAGTAGTATTTTGGGCTATGGCTACACCTTC.

This clone was observed a few times. V gene TRBV5-1 combines with J gene TRBJ2-5; D is possibly TRBD2 (5 bases). Germline V lookup: CDR1 SGHRS, CDR2 YFSETQ. The V gene lost 4 bases and the J gene lost 4 bases, with 11 bases spanning the gap. This CDR3 spans 13 amino acids. CDR3 residues: CASSKPRGETQYF. CDR3 nucleotide sequence: TGCGCCAGCAGCAAACCCCGGGGAGAGACCCAGTACTTC.

The gene calls are TRBV18 and TRBJ1-5; the D gene is possibly TRBD1 (6 bases). Trimming left V 0 bases short and J 5 bases short, with 11 bases between. This CDR3 has 15 residues. Germline V gene sequence: CDR1 KGHSH, CDR2 LQKENI. CDR3 loop: CASSPPGGADQPQHF. CDR3 nucleotide sequence: TGTGCCAGCTCACCACCCGGGGGCGCGGATCAGCCCCAGCATTTT.

This clone has a count of ten or more. The gene calls are TRBV7-2 and TRBJ2-3; no clear D gene. This CDR3 is 14 amino acids long. CDR1 SGHTA and CDR2 FQGNSA come from the germline V gene. V gave up 5 bases and J gave up 0 bases, with 9 bases separating them. The CDR3 here is CASSGRLSTDTQYF. DNA for the CDR3: TGTGCCAGCAGCGGCCGGCTGAGCACAGATACGCAGTATTTT.

The chain uses TRBV11-2 and TRBJ1-1; tentatively, D is TRBD1 (6 bases). The CDR3 extends over 14 amino acids. The V end was cut by 4 bases, the J end by 1 base, with 10 bases between. Germline lookup yields CDR1 SGHAT and CDR2 FQNNGV. The CDR3 DNA reads TGTGCCAGCAGCTCCTTACAGGGGAACACTGAAGCTTTCTTT. Translating gives CASSSLQGNTEAFF. The variable domain in full, completed from reference TRBV11-2 and TRBJ1-1, reads EAGVAQSPRYKIIEKRQSVAFWCNPISGHATLYWYQQILGQGPKLLIQFQNNGVVDDSQLPKDRFSAERLKGVDSTLKIQPAKLEDSAVYLCASSSLQGNTEAFFGQGTRLTVV.

The chain combines TRBV6-1 with TRBJ2-2; TRBD1 matches 8 bases. Germline CDR1 and CDR2: MNHNS and SASEGT. The ends lost 3 bases at V and 6 bases at J; junction bases unmatched: 0. CDR3 length: 13 amino acids. The CDR3 here is CASSETGAGELFF. CDR3 DNA: TGTGCCAGCAGTGAGACAGGGGCCGGGGAGCTGTTTTTT.

This clone was seen ten or more times. The chain has TRBV7-9 and TRBJ2-3, with D maybe TRBD1 (7 bases). The CDR3 runs 16 residues. In germline, CDR1 is SEHNR, CDR2 FQNEAQ (reference sequence). V shed 5 bases and J shed 2 bases, with 17 bases lying between them. The CDR3 DNA is TGTGCCAGCAGCCCGACGCGGGACAGTCACACAGATACGCAGTATTTT. It codes for CASSPTRDSHTDTQYF.

The table lists this clone with a few counts. The chain carries TRBV6-6 and TRBJ1-1; D is undetermined. V gave up 2 bases and J gave up 5 bases, with 15 bases separating them. Germline V gene lookup returns CDR1 MNHNY and CDR2 SVGAGI (reference sequence). CDR3 length: 15 amino acids. CDR3 DNA sequence: TGTGCCAGCAGTTACACCTGGAACAGTCTTACTGAAGCTTTCTTT. It specifies CASSYTWNSLTEAFF.

This CDR3 reads CASSPTSGGQETQYF. In DNA form, the CDR3 reads TGCGCCAGCAGCCCGACTAGCGGGGGTCAAGAGACCCAGTACTTC. V usage is TRBV5-1 and J usage is TRBJ2-5; 12 bases are shared with TRBD2. The V segment lost 4 bases and the J segment 2 bases; nucleotides outside the gene matches: 3. The CDR3 is 15 residues long. The germline V gene encodes CDR1 SGHRS and CDR2 YFSETQ.

The J gene is TRBJ2-3, the V gene TRBV7-2; TRBD2 matches 13 bases. With V trimmed by 5 bases and J by 10 bases, 9 bases remained unmatched. There are 15 residues in the CDR3. Germline values: CDR1 SGHTA, CDR2 FQGNSA. For the CDR3, the DNA is TGTGCCAGCAGCATTCGGACTAGCGGGAGTCCTTCGCAGTATTTT. As protein: CASSIRTSGSPSQYF.

This chain connects TRBV12-5 to TRBJ2-7; the D gene could be TRBD1 or TRBD2 (5 bases each). The CDR3 has 13 residues. The germline V gene has CDR1 LGHNT and CDR2 FRNRAP. CDR3 loop: CVPPGRLTYEQYF. CDR3 nucleotides: TGTGTCCCGCCGGGGCGATTAACCTACGAGCAGTACTTC.

This clone was picked up a small number of times. This sequence joins TRBV28 and TRBJ1-2; 9 bases line up with TRBD1. From germline, CDR1 is MDHEN and CDR2 SYDVKM. CDR3 length equals 14 residues. V was clipped by 6 bases and J by 8 bases; unmatched bases: 10. Here the CDR3 reads CASRSTGTGIGYTF. The CDR3 nucleotides read TGTGCCAGCAGGTCGACCGGGACAGGGATCGGCTACACCTTC.

This clone was seen a handful of times. The chain recombines TRBV27 with TRBJ1-5; the D gene is possibly TRBD1 (5 bases). V lost 6 bases and J lost 6, with 18 bases in between. Germline V gene sequence: CDR1 MNHEY, CDR2 SMNVEV (reference sequence). CDR3 size: 15 residues. The DNA for the CDR3 is TGTGCCAGCAGACTATCCGGGACCCCCGCTCAGCCCCAGCATTTT. It is translated as CASRLSGTPAQPQHF.

In this sample, this clone turned up a few times. The V gene is TRBV9, the J gene TRBJ2-7; 8 bases map to TRBD2. Germline lookup yields CDR1 SGDLS and CDR2 YYNGEE. The CDR3 covers 14 residues. Trimming removed 4 bases from V and 2 bases from J; junction bases left unmatched: 5. The CDR3 protein is CASSQLAAPYEQYF. Written as DNA, the CDR3 is TGTGCCAGCAGCCAACTAGCGGCCCCCTACGAGCAGTACTTC.

The chain recombines TRBV18 with TRBJ1-5, with D possibly matching TRBD1 (5 bases). Germline V gives CDR1 KGHSH, CDR2 LQKENI. The CDR3 has 15 residues. Trimming pared 0 bases from V and 6 bases from J, leaving 12 bases between. In nucleotides, the CDR3 is TGTGCCAGCTCACCACCGCTGCAGGGCTCTCAGCCCCAGCATTTT. It codes for CASSPPLQGSQPQHF.

This sequence joins TRBV30 and TRBJ2-3, with D possibly TRBD2 on 6 matching bases. Germline V gene sequence: CDR1 GTSNPN, CDR2 SVGIG (reference sequence). This CDR3 region has 13 residues. The V end lost 5 bases, the J end lost 1 base, and 10 bases lay between the germline ends. CDR3: CAWGKRGTDTQYF. CDR3 nucleotides: TGTGCCTGGGGTAAGCGGGGCACAGATACGCAGTATTTT.

The chain employs TRBV5-4 and TRBJ2-2, with D tentatively TRBD2 (6 bases). Trimming stripped 4 bases from V and 0 bases from J, with 13 bases between. The germline V gene has CDR1 SGHNT and CDR2 YYREEE (reference sequence). CDR3 length: 16 amino acids. Here the CDR3 DNA reads TGTGCCAGCAGCCGCCCGGGACTGACGAACACCGGGGAGCTGTTTTTT. Translation gives CASSRPGLTNTGELFF.

The chain has TRBV9 and TRBJ2-7, with 13 bases matching TRBD2. Germline assignment: CDR1 SGDLS and CDR2 YYNGEE. The CDR3 loop spans 17 amino acids. Trimming took 8 bases from V and 0 from J; bases not matched to a gene: 11. Here the CDR3 reads CASSRTSGRSPSYEQYF. CDR3 nucleotides: TGTGCCAGTTCTCGGACTAGCGGGAGATCCCCCTCCTACGAGCAGTACTTC. Filled out from reference TRBV9 and TRBJ2-7, the complete variable domain reads DSGVTQTPKHLITATGQRVTLRCSPRSGDLSVYWYQQSLDQGLQFLIQYYNGEERAKGNILERFSAQQFPDLHSELNLSSLELGDSALYFCASSRTSGRSPSYEQYFGPGTRLTVT.

A word on this clone: Other DNA sequences in this specimen translate into the identical CDR3. V is TRBV18 and J is TRBJ1-1, with D uncertain. The V end was cut by 1 base, the J end by 0 bases, with 3 bases between. The CDR3 is made up of 13 amino acids. CDR1 is KGHSH, CDR2 LQKENI, per germline. The CDR3 region has the DNA TGTGCCAGCTCACCACAAGTGAACACTGAAGCTTTCTTT. Protein sequence: CASSPQVNTEAFF.

The CDR3 bases are TGTGCCAGCAGCGTAGGGGACAGGGCGCCCTATAATTCACCCCTCCACTTT. Protein sequence: CASSVGDRAPYNSPLHF. This chain links TRBV9 with TRBJ1-6; 9 nucleotides agree with TRBD1. The germline V gene encodes CDR1 SGDLS and CDR2 YYNGEE. This CDR3 has 17 residues. The junction had 3 bases not matched to a gene; V was cut back by 0 bases and J by 2 bases. The variable domain in full, with the rest retrieved from reference TRBV9 and TRBJ1-6, is DSGVTQTPKHLITATGQRVTLRCSPRSGDLSVYWYQQSLDQGLQFLIQYYNGEERAKGNILERFSAQQFPDLHSELNLSSLELGDSALYFCASSVGDRAPYNSPLHFGNGTRLTVT.

A few counts support this clone. CDR3 region: CASSLSVPGASGNQPQHF. The CDR3 DNA is TGTGCCAGCAGCTTGTCGGTACCTGGGGCTTCTGGCAATCAGCCCCAGCATTTT. The chain joins TRBV5-5 to TRBJ1-5; D is possibly TRBD1 (5 bases). The germline gives CDR1 SGHKS, CDR2 YYEKEE (reference sequence). This CDR3 contains 18 residues. With 1 base removed from V and 2 bases from J, the gap between germline ends came to 19 bases.

The chain joins TRBV27 to TRBJ1-2; 8 bases map to TRBD1. V shed 3 bases and J 2 bases; nucleotides not matched to a gene: 2. Germline V CDR1 and CDR2: MNHEY, SMNVEV (reference sequence). This CDR3 region has 14 residues. CDR3 region: CASSFRTGNYGYTF. The CDR3 DNA reads as TGTGCCAGCAGTTTTAGGACAGGGAACTATGGCTACACCTTC.

This clone was seen only a few times. The V call is TRBV12-5, the J call TRBJ2-1; TRBD2 agrees at 11 bases. The CDR3 loop spans 15 amino acids. The germline V gene encodes CDR1 LGHNT and CDR2 FRNRAP. After removal of 6 bases from V and 6 bases from J, the junction contained 7 bases not matched to a gene. CDR3 sequence (DNA): TGTGCTAGTGGGATCGGGACTAGCGGTAGCAATGAGCAGTTCTTC. It encodes CASGIGTSGSNEQFF.

The chain is built from TRBV18 and TRBJ1-1; 10 bases line up with TRBD1. Per the germline V gene, CDR1 is KGHSH and CDR2 is LQKENI. The CDR3 covers 15 residues. V shed 6 bases, J shed 0 bases, and the junction held 4 bases outside the gene matches. DNA of the CDR3: TGTGCCAGCTCGGGGGGACAGGGGCTGAACACTGAAGCTTTCTTT. It encodes CASSGGQGLNTEAFF.